Listed here are 2 T cell receptor beta chains from one sample, sequenced in a study of neoadjuvant nivolumab and ipilimumab in lung cancer. Clones were read by immunoSEQ multiplex PCR, and TCRdb kept only the in-frame ones, dropping some. The table lists 30,000 to 35,000 clones, 90% of them singletons. The material was peripheral blood, obtained after neoadjuvant nivolumab, alone or with ipilimumab, at or shortly before surgery. The receptors shown here come from an adult with non-small cell lung cancer.

The V gene is TRBV13, the J gene TRBJ2-3; the match to TRBD2 covers 7 bases. The CDR3 loop spans 13 amino acids. Losses at the gene ends were 3 bases for V and 4 bases for J; bases not matched to a gene: 1. From germline, CDR1 is PRHDT and CDR2 FYEKMQ (reference sequence). The DNA of the CDR3 is TGTGCCAGCAGCTTGGGGGGGGCAGATACGCAGTATTTT. It translates to CASSLGGADTQYF.

The V and J genes are TRBV5-1 and TRBJ1-2; D is possibly TRBD1 (5 bases). The germline V and J ends were trimmed by 0 bases and 7 bases, with 13 bases remaining between them. Germline CDR1 is SGHRS and CDR2 is YFSETQ. The CDR3 runs to 14 residues. The CDR3 region has the DNA TGCGCCAGCAGCTTGGCCAGCGGGGGGGGTGGCTACACCTTC. It codes for CASSLASGGGGYTF.